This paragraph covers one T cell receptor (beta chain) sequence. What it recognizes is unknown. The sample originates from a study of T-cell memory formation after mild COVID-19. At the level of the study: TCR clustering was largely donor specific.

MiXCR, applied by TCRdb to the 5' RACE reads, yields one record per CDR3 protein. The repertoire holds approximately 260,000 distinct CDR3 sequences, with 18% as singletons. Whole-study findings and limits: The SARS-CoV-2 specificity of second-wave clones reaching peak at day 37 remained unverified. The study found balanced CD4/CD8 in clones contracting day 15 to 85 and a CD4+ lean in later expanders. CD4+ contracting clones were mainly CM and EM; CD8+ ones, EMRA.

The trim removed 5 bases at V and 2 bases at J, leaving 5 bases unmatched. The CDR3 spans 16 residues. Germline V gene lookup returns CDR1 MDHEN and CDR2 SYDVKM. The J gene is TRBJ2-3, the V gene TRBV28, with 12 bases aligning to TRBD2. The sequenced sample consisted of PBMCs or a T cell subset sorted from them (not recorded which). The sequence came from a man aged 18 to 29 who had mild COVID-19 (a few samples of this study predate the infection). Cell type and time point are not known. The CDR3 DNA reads TGTGCCAGCAGTGTCCCTAGCGGGGGGGTCACAGATACGCAGTATTTT. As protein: CASSVPSGGVTDTQYF. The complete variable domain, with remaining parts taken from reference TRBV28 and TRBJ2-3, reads DVKVTQSSRYLVKRTGEKVFLECVQDMDHENMFWYRQDPGLGLRLIYFSYDVKMKEKGDIPEGYSVSREKKERFSLILESASTNQTSMYLCASSVPSGGVTDTQYFGPGTRLTVL.